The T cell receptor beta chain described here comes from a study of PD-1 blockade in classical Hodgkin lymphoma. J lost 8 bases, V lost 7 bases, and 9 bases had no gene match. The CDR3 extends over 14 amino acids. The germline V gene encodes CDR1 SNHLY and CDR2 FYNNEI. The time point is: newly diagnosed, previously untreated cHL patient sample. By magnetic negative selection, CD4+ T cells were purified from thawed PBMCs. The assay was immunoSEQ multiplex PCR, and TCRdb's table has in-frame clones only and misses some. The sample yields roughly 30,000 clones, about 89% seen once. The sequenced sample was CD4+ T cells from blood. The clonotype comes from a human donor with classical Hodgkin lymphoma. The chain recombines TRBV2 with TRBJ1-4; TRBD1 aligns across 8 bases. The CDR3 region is CASTLQGAGEKLFF. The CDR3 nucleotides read TGTGCCAGCACCCTTCAGGGGGCGGGCGAAAAACTGTTTTTT. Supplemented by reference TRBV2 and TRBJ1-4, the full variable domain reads EPEVTQTPSHQVTQMGQEVILRCVPISNHLYFYWYRQILGQKVEFLVSFYNNEISEKSEIFDDQFSVERPDGSNFTLKIRSTKLEDSAMYFCASTLQGAGEKLFFGSGTQLSVL.